A selection of T cell receptor beta chains follows, all from one sample in a study of blood T cell repertoires in COVID-19. The protocol was immunoSEQ multiplex PCR, while the TCRdb copy is restricted to in-frame clones and leaves out a portion. The sample carries about 88,000 clones, about 88% recorded once. Source material: peripheral blood. These receptors were collected from a woman of 80 years or more with acute or convalescent COVID-19. Both conserved end residues are part of each CDR3. The order of the fields is V gene, D gene, clone size, J gene, CDR3 DNA, CDR3 protein. D genes are given only for firm matches. For some rows the clone size is stated as once, few or many, or as a class when expanded; others skip it.

TRBV2	NA	NA	TRBJ1-5	TGTGCCAGCAGAGCCACGTCACAGTGGCAGCCCCAGCATTTT	CASRATSQWQPQHF
TRBV3-1/TRBV3-2	NA	NA	TRBJ1-5	TGTGCCAGCAGCCAAGATCTGATCCTAGCGGATAATCAGCCCCAGCATTTT	CASSQDLILADNQPQHF
TRBV6-5	NA	NA	TRBJ1-2	TGTGCCAGCAGTTCAGGGGCCTATGGCTACACCTTC	CASSSGAYGYTF
TRBV11-2	NA	NA	TRBJ1-1	TGTGCCAGCAGCTTCGGGGGAAAGGGTGAAGCTTTCTTT	CASSFGGKGEAFF
TRBV7-2	NA	few	TRBJ2-7	TGTGCCAGCAGCTTAGGAGCCTACGAGCAGTACTTC	CASSLGAYEQYF
TRBV27	NA	NA	TRBJ1-1	TGTGCCAGCAGTTTAGCAGGGTTAAGGGGGAACACTGAAGCTTTCTTT	CASSLAGLRGNTEAFF
TRBV10-3	TRBD1	NA	TRBJ1-2	TGTGCCATCAGTGAGTTTAGGGACAGGGGACGGGGCTATGGCTACACCTTC	CAISEFRDRGRGYGYTF
TRBV30	NA	NA	TRBJ1-1	TGTGCCTGGATGACGCAGGCGAACACTGAAGCTTTCTTT	CAWMTQANTEAFF
TRBV29-1	TRBD1	few	TRBJ1-2	TGCAGCGTTGCAGCACCGGGACAGCTTTATGGCTACACCTTC	CSVAAPGQLYGYTF
TRBV24-1	TRBD2	NA	TRBJ2-7	TGTGCCACCAGTACTAGCGGGAGGAACTCCTACGAGCAGTACTTC	CATSTSGRNSYEQYF
TRBV28	NA	NA	TRBJ1-4	TGTGCCAGCAGTTCCCCCGGGACACCCAATGAAAAACTGTTTTTT	CASSSPGTPNEKLFF
TRBV7-3	TRBD2	few	TRBJ2-1	TGTGCCAGCAGCTTATCGGGGCTAGCGGTCTGGAATGAGCAGTTCTTC	CASSLSGLAVWNEQFF
TRBV6-2/TRBV6-3	NA	NA	TRBJ1-6	TGTGCCAGCAGTTACCTACGCTCGAGCTCCTATAATTCACCCCTCCACTTT	CASSYLRSSSYNSPLHF
TRBV19	TRBD2	NA	TRBJ2-2	TGTGCCACCATAAGCCGGTGGGACGGGAGGGCCCCGGGCACCGGGGAGCTGTTTTTT	CATISRWDGRAPGTGELFF
TRBV19	TRBD1	NA	TRBJ1-4	TGTGCCAGTACGCCGGGACAGGCTAATGAAAAACTGTTTTTT	CASTPGQANEKLFF
TRBV7-8	NA	NA	TRBJ2-1	TGTGCCAGCAGCTTAGCGGGGGGTGTCTACAATGAGCAGTTCTTC	CASSLAGGVYNEQFF
TRBV2	NA	NA	TRBJ1-6	TGTGCCAGCAGTGGAAGCCAGGGTACGGATTCACCCCTCCACTTT	CASSGSQGTDSPLHF
TRBV19	TRBD1	NA	TRBJ1-2	TGTGCCAGTAGTAGACAGGGGCGCGGCTACACCTTC	CASSRQGRGYTF
TRBV11-3	NA	NA	TRBJ2-7	TGTGCCAGCAGCCGCGGAGGGGGCCACGAGCAGTACTTC	CASSRGGGHEQYF
TRBV29-1	TRBD2	NA	TRBJ2-3	TGCAGCGTTGACCAGCGGGGTGGGACAGATACGCAGTATTTT	CSVDQRGGTDTQYF
TRBV23-1	TRBD1	NA	TRBJ1-1	TGCGCCAGCAGTCAACCCGGACAGGGTCGGACTGAAGCTTTCTTT	CASSQPGQGRTEAFF
TRBV4-3	NA	NA	TRBJ1-3	TGCGCCAGCAGCCAAGATTGGCGGGTCTCTGGAAACACCATATATTTT	CASSQDWRVSGNTIYF
TRBV7-2	NA	NA	TRBJ1-2	TGTGCCAGCAGCTTAATACAGTACGATGGCTACACCTTC	CASSLIQYDGYTF
TRBV18	NA	NA	TRBJ1-2	TGTGCCAGCTCACCACCGGTCGACTTTATTAACTATGGCTACACCTTC	CASSPPVDFINYGYTF
TRBV27	NA	NA	TRBJ1-4	TGTGCCAGCAGTTTATTCCGAGCAACTAATGAAAAACTGTTTTTT	CASSLFRATNEKLFF
TRBV7-2	NA	NA	TRBJ2-7	TGTGCCAGCAGCTTAGCGCAGGGGTACAGGACCCATTACGAGCAGTACTTC	CASSLAQGYRTHYEQYF
TRBV5-1	NA	NA	TRBJ2-2	TGCGCCAGCAGCCCCACAGCGGGCGCGAACACCGGGGAGCTGTTTTTT	CASSPTAGANTGELFF
TRBV9	NA	NA	TRBJ1-5	TGTGCCAGCAGCTCCACAGGTTACAGCAATCAGCCCCAGCATTTT	CASSSTGYSNQPQHF
TRBV10-3	NA	NA	TRBJ1-3	TGTGCCATCAGTGGGGAGCCGGGAAACACCATATATTTT	CAISGEPGNTIYF
TRBV5-1	TRBD2	NA	TRBJ2-7	TGCGCCAGCAGGATGGGGGGAGGGGACGACGAGCAGTACTTC	CASRMGGGDDEQYF
TRBV5-1	NA	few	TRBJ2-7	TGCGCCAGCAGTTACTTGGGGCGGACTAACTCCTACGAGCAGTACTTC	CASSYLGRTNSYEQYF
TRBV5-1	NA	NA	TRBJ1-5	TGCGCCAGCAAGACTCGACAGGCCGAAAATCAGCCCCAGCATTTT	CASKTRQAENQPQHF
TRBV4-1	TRBD1	few	TRBJ1-2	TGCGCCAGCAGCCAGGGGACAGGTAGTTTGGTAACTGGCTACACCTTC	CASSQGTGSLVTGYTF
TRBV7-2	NA	NA	TRBJ1-6	TGTGCCAGCAGCTTACAGGGTTACAATTCACCCCTCCACTTT	CASSLQGYNSPLHF
TRBV6-4	TRBD2	few	TRBJ2-7	TGTGCCAGCAGTCCACTTGCGCCTAGCGGGAGGGTGTACGAGCAGTACTTC	CASSPLAPSGRVYEQYF
TRBV5-3	TRBD2	NA	TRBJ2-3	TGTGCCAGAAGCAAGGGACTAGCGGGGTCTGTTAACACAGATACGCAGTATTTT	CARSKGLAGSVNTDTQYF
TRBV9	NA	NA	TRBJ1-2	TGTGCCAGCAGCGTAGCGGCACAGAGCTATGGCTACACCTTC	CASSVAAQSYGYTF
TRBV6-1	TRBD1	NA	TRBJ1-6	TGTGCCAGCAGTGAAATTGGGACAGGGATCGGTAATTCACCCCTCCACTTT	CASSEIGTGIGNSPLHF
TRBV6-5	TRBD2	NA	TRBJ2-7	TGTGCCAGCACCTCCGGGACTAGAACCTACGAGCAGTACTTC	CASTSGTRTYEQYF
TRBV4-3	NA	NA	TRBJ1-1	TGCGCCAGCAGCCGAAGTGACGGGTTACCTGAAGCTTTCTTT	CASSRSDGLPEAFF